The rows below give T cell receptor beta chains drawn from one sample of a study of T cells in localized non-small cell lung cancer. TCRdb's table, derived via immunoSEQ multiplex PCR, lists solely in-frame clones and lacks some. The sample consists of roughly 20,000 clones, approximately 91% of them appearing once. The source was peripheral blood, collected before any cancer treatment. Source of these receptors: a man aged 35 to 70 with stage I lung adenocarcinoma. Both conserved end residues are part of each CDR3. Each record gives: CDR3 protein, clone size, V gene, J gene. Clone sizes are given selectively: once, few, many, or a class where the clone is expanded.

CASSLDGSGGGYTF	once	TRBV5-1	TRBJ1-2
CASSLDGGRGYNEQFF	NA	TRBV7-3	TRBJ2-1
CASSRDSYEQYF	NA	TRBV5-1	TRBJ2-7
CASSQGRGASTDTQYF	NA	TRBV7-3	TRBJ2-3
CASSQARTLNTGELFF	NA	TRBV4-2	TRBJ2-2
CASSRGISDGYTF	NA	TRBV19	TRBJ1-2
CASSQERGNIQYF	NA	TRBV14	TRBJ2-4
CATGQGGSDTQYF	NA	TRBV6-5	TRBJ2-3
CASSLSPGTGISYEQYF	medium-sized	TRBV7-9	TRBJ2-7
CASSQGVLGLAVGFNEQFF	NA	TRBV4-2	TRBJ2-1